This TCR beta chain was found in a study of glioma-infiltrating T cells after dendritic cell vaccination. Whole-study context: Autologous tumor lysate was loaded overnight onto monocyte-derived dendritic cells grown less than 8 days with IL-4 and GM-CSF. Dendritic cell vaccine was injected intradermally three times, biweekly.

Trimming removed 0 bases from V and 0 bases from J; junction bases left unmatched: 7. The CDR3 covers 18 residues. CDR1 and CDR2 (germline): SGHTA, FQGNSA. Study observations and caveats: The cohort had few patients with full blood and tumor sets.

For this clone: Antigen unknown.

The immunoSEQ assay amplified TCRB CDR3 from up to roughly 2 ug DNA. TCRdb keeps only in-frame clones here, not all; method: immunoSEQ multiplex PCR. The data show 90,000 to 140,000 clones, 90% seen once. The time point was: after dendritic cell vaccination, including at tumor progression/relapse. The chain links TRBV7-2 to TRBJ2-7, with 11 bases that match TRBD2. The TCR was taken from a human donor with glioblastoma. Sequencing used blood, obtained after dendritic cell vaccination. The CDR3 DNA reads TGTGCCAGCAGCTTAGCGGCTAGCGGGAGGACGAGCTCCTACGAGCAGTACTTC. This encodes CASSLAASGRTSSYEQYF.